One sample yielded the 13 T cell receptor beta chains listed below, sequenced in a study of blood T cell repertoires in COVID-19. Profiled with immunoSEQ multiplex PCR; TCRdb holds only in-frame clones, not every one. The sample includes hundreds of thousands of clones, around 90% of them seen just once. Sequenced input: peripheral blood. Receptor source: a man in his forties with acute or convalescent COVID-19.

V gene TRBV28 combines with J gene TRBJ2-7; 12 bases agree with TRBD2. The CDR3 sequence is 16 residues long. V lost 6 bases to trimming and J lost 4 bases; unmatched junction nucleotides: 10. CDR1 MDHEN and CDR2 SYDVKM come from the germline V gene. CDR3 sequence (DNA): TGTGCCAGCAGGGGTGGACTAGCGGGAAATTTTTACGAGCAGTACTTC. Translating gives CASRGGLAGNFYEQYF.

With regard to this clone: Within the sample, other DNA sequences also encode this same CDR3. The gene calls are TRBV3-1 (or the pseudogene TRBV3-2) and TRBJ2-7; maybe TRBD1 (6 bases). Per germline, CDR1 LGHDT and CDR2 YNNKEL (reference sequence). This CDR3 has 13 amino acids. V was cut by 4 bases and J by 1 base, with 8 bases left in between. This CDR3 is CASSLRGSYEQYF. The CDR3 DNA reads as TGTGCCAGCAGCCTAAGGGGGTCCTACGAGCAGTACTTC.

Concerning this clone: Other DNA sequences of this sample code for an identical CDR3. The chain links TRBV10-3 to TRBJ2-1; tentatively, D is TRBD2 (5 bases). This CDR3 is 15 amino acids long. Germline-derived CDR1 and CDR2 are ENHRY and SYGVKD. V was clipped by 3 bases and J by 0 bases, with 9 bases between them. CDR3 region: CAISETGSSYNEQFF. CDR3 DNA sequence: TGTGCCATCAGTGAAACGGGGAGCTCCTACAATGAGCAGTTCTTC.

This rearrangement joins TRBV5-1 to TRBJ1-2; 8 bases map to TRBD1. J lost 4 bases, V lost 0 bases, and 8 bases had no gene match. CDR1 and CDR2 from the germline V gene are SGHRS and YFSETQ. The CDR3 has 16 amino acids. This chain's CDR3 is CASSLEARGLVYGYTF. The CDR3 region has the DNA TGCGCCAGCAGCTTGGAGGCCAGGGGGCTTGTCTATGGCTACACCTTC.

J is TRBJ2-3 and V is TRBV7-2, with TRBD2 identical over 7 bases. V was pared by 4 bases and J by 5 bases, with 6 bases of the junction left unmatched. The length of the CDR3 is 14 residues. Germline loops: CDR1 SGHTA, CDR2 FQGNSA. The DNA of the CDR3 is TGTGCCAGCAGCTCCGGGGGAGGGTTAGATACGCAGTATTTT. It translates to CASSSGGGLDTQYF.

V gene TRBV5-1 combines with J gene TRBJ2-7; TRBD2 matches at 7 bases. The CDR3 totals 15 residues. J was trimmed by 0 bases and V by 2 bases; bases with no gene match: 5. Germline-derived CDR1 and CDR2 are SGHRS and YFSETQ. Written as DNA, the CDR3 is TGCGCCAGCAGCTTCGGGGCGGGAGCCTCCTACGAGCAGTACTTC. This gives the protein CASSFGAGASYEQYF.

This clone turned up a few times. The chain combines TRBV14 with TRBJ1-1; maybe TRBD1 (5 bases). Per germline, CDR1 SGHDN and CDR2 FVKESK. V was cut by 1 base and J by 7 bases, with 16 bases left in between. The CDR3 covers 15 residues. CDR3 sequence (DNA): TGTGCCAGCAGCCAAGGCTCCGGGTACGACAGTGAAGCTTTCTTT. Protein product: CASSQGSGYDSEAFF.

This clone appeared a few times. The chain has TRBV6-2 or TRBV6-3 and TRBJ1-4; perhaps TRBD1 as D (6 bases). The length of the CDR3 is 17 residues. Trimming removed 6 bases from V and 1 base from J, with 18 bases in between. CDR1 is MNHEY, CDR2 SVGEGT, per germline. CDR3 protein: CASSRRPRGGTNEKLFF. CDR3 bases: TGTGCCAGCAGCCGAAGACCCAGGGGCGGAACTAATGAAAAACTGTTTTTT.

The chain is built from TRBV19 and TRBJ2-7; D unresolved. The ends were cut back, 1 base at V and 1 base at J, with 5 bases in the middle. The CDR3 spans 13 residues. Germline V lookup: CDR1 LNHDA, CDR2 SQIVND (reference sequence). The CDR3 protein is CASSIGRSYEQYF. The DNA of the CDR3 is TGTGCCAGTAGTATAGGCAGATCCTACGAGCAGTACTTC. The full variable domain, its missing parts supplied by reference TRBV19 and TRBJ2-7, is DGGITQSPKYLFRKEGQNVTLSCEQNLNHDAMYWYRQDPGQGLRLIYYSQIVNDFQKGDIAEGYSVSREKKESFPLTVTSAQKNPTAFYLCASSIGRSYEQYFGPGTRLTVT.

The V call is TRBV5-4, the J call TRBJ1-1, with D tentatively TRBD1 (6 bases). Germline CDR1 SGHNT, CDR2 YYREEE (reference sequence). The CDR3 extends over 16 amino acids. Trimming cost V 3 bases and J 0 bases, with 15 bases left between them. For the CDR3, the DNA is TGTGCCAGCAGCTCCCCGCCGACAGGAATGAACACTGAAGCTTTCTTT. Translation: CASSSPPTGMNTEAFF.

The V call is TRBV6-5, the J call TRBJ1-1; D not resolved. Trimming took 7 bases from V and 9 from J, leaving 12 bases between them. The CDR3 totals 11 residues. In germline, CDR1 is MNHEY, CDR2 SVGAGI. The CDR3 DNA follows: TGTGCCAGCACCTATATGAATAAAGCTTTCTTT. This encodes CASTYMNKAFF.

The V and J genes are TRBV19 and TRBJ1-3; TRBD1 matches at 8 bases. V lost 11 bases to trimming and J lost 0 bases; unmatched junction nucleotides: 6. The CDR3 totals 14 residues. Germline loops: CDR1 LNHDA, CDR2 SQIVND (reference sequence). The CDR3, as DNA: TGTGCCTCCCAAGACAGGGGCTCTGGAAACACCATATATTTT. As protein: CASQDRGSGNTIYF. Filled out from reference TRBV19 and TRBJ1-3, the complete variable domain reads DGGITQSPKYLFRKEGQNVTLSCEQNLNHDAMYWYRQDPGQGLRLIYYSQIVNDFQKGDIAEGYSVSREKKESFPLTVTSAQKNPTAFYLCASQDRGSGNTIYFGEGSWLTVV.

The V and J genes are TRBV4-3 and TRBJ2-3; 8 bases are a match to TRBD1. The trim removed 2 bases at V and 14 bases at J, leaving 9 bases unmatched. Germline CDR1 is LGHNA and CDR2 is YSLEER. The CDR3 consists of 13 residues. This CDR3 reads CASSQTRSGQGYF. The DNA of the CDR3 is TGCGCCAGCAGCCAAACGAGGAGCGGACAGGGGTATTTT.